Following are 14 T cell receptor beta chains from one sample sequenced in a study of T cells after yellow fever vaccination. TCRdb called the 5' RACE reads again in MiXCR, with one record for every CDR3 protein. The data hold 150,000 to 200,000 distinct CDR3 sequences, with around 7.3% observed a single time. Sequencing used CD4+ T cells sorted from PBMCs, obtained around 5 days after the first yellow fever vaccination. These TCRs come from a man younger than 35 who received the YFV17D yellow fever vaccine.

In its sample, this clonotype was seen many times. The CDR3 reads CASSFRTEEAFF. CDR3 DNA: TGTGCCAGCAGCTTCCGGACAGAAGAAGCTTTCTTT. The chain recombines TRBV7-3 with TRBJ1-1, with a weak D call TRBD1 (6 bases). This CDR3 has 12 amino acids. Germline V gene data show CDR1 as SGHTA and CDR2 as FQGTGA. Trimming removed 3 bases from V and 8 bases from J, with 10 bases in between.

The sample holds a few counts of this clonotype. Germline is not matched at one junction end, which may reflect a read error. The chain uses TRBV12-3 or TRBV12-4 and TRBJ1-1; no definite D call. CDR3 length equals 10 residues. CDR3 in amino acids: CASGRTGAFF. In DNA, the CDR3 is TGTGCCAGCGGAAGGACTGGAGCTTTCTTT.

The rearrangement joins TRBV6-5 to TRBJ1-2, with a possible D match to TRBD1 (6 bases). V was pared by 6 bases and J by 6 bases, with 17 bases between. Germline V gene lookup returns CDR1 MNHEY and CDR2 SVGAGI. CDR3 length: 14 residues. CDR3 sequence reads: CASRPTGTSDGYTF. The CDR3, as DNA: TGTGCCAGCAGGCCCACCGGGACATCGGATGGCTACACCTTC.

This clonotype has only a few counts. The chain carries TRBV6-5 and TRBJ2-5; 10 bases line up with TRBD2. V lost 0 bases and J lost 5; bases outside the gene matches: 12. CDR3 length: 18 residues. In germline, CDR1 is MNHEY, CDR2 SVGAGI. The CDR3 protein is CASSYSGASGGSGETQYF. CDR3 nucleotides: TGTGCCAGCAGTTACTCAGGGGCTAGCGGGGGATCGGGGGAGACCCAGTACTTC.

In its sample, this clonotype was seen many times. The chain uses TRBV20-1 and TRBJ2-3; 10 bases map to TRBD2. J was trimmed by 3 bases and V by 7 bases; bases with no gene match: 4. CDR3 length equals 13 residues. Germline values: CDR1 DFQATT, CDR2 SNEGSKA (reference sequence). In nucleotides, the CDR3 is TGCAGTGGAGCGACTAGCGGGACAGATACGCAGTATTTT. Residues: CSGATSGTDTQYF.

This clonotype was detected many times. The CDR3 loop is CASSQGTRDSEQYF. The CDR3 DNA reads TGTGCCAGCAGCCAAGGGACTAGAGACTCCGAGCAGTACTTC. The gene calls are TRBV4-2 and TRBJ2-7; 7 bases are shared with TRBD2. The CDR3 runs to 14 residues. Trimming removed 1 base from V and 6 bases from J; junction bases left unmatched: 6. Germline CDR1 LGHNA, CDR2 YNFKEQ.

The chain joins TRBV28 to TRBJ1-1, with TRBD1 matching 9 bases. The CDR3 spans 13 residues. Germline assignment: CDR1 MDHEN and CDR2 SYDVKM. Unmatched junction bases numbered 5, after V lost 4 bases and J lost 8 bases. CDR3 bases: TGTGCCAGCAGTTGGGGGGGACAGGGCGAAGCTTTCTTT. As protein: CASSWGGQGEAFF.

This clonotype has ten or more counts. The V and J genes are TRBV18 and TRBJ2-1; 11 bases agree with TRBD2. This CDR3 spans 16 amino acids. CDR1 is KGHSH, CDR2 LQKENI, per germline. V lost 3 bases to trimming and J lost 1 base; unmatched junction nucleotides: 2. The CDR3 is CASSPTSGVSYNEQFF. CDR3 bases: TGTGCCAGCTCACCGACTAGCGGGGTTTCCTACAATGAGCAGTTCTTC.

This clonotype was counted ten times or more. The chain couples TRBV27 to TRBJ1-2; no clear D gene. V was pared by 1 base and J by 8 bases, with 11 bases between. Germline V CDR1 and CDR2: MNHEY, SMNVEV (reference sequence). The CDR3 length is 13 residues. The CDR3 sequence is CASSLYGLGGYTF. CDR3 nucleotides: TGTGCCAGCAGTTTATACGGACTTGGCGGCTACACCTTC.

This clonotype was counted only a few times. The CDR3 sequence is CSARDIELGGVRSYNEQFF. CDR3 in DNA: TGCAGTGCTAGAGATATTGAACTAGGTGGAGTTAGATCCTACAATGAGCAGTTCTTC. The chain joins TRBV20-1 to TRBJ2-1, with a tentative D call TRBD2 (5 bases). CDR3 length equals 19 residues. Per the germline V gene, CDR1 is DFQATT and CDR2 is SNEGSKA (reference sequence). Trimming left V 0 bases short and J 1 base short, with 22 bases between.

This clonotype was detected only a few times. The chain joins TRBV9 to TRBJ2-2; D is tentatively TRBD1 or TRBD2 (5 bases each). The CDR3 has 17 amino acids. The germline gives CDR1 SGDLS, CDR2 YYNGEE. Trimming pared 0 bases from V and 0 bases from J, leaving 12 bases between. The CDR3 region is CASSVAGAAANTGELFF. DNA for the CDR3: TGTGCCAGCAGCGTAGCTGGGGCAGCGGCGAACACCGGGGAGCTGTTTTTT.

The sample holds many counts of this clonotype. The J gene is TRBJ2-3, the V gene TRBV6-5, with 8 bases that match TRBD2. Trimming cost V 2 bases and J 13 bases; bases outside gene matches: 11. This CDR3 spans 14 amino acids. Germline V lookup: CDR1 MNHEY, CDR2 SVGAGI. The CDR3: CASSYGGLDREKYF. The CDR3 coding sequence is TGTGCCAGCAGTTACGGGGGACTAGACCGGGAAAAGTATTTT.

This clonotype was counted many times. The CDR3 protein is CASSFRFGLGAREAKNIQYF. The CDR3 region has the DNA TGTGCCAGCAGTTTCAGGTTCGGGTTGGGGGCCAGGGAGGCCAAAAACATTCAGTACTTC. The rearrangement uses TRBV12-3 or TRBV12-4 and TRBJ2-4, with TRBD1 as a possible D gene (6 bases). Trimming took off 3 bases at V and 1 base at J, with 25 bases between the two ends. This CDR3 comprises 20 residues.

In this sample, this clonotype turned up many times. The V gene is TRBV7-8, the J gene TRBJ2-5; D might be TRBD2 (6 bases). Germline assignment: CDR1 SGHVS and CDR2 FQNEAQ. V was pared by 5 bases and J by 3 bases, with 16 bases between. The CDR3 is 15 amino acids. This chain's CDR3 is CASSRRAGRKETQYF. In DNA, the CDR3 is TGTGCCAGCAGCCGGAGGGCAGGGCGGAAAGAGACCCAGTACTTC.